This T cell receptor beta chain was identified in a study of control samples from healthy donors and cancer patients. Produced via immunoSEQ multiplex PCR; TCRdb's table is partial and in-frame only. The sample contains 180,000 or so clones, around 92% of which appear only once. There are 10 residues in the CDR3. CDR1 is DFQATT, CDR2 SNEGSKA, per germline (reference sequence). V gave up 3 bases and J gave up 5 bases, with 2 bases separating them. The sequenced sample consisted of blood. The sequence came from a woman aged 30 to 39 in good health. The chain has TRBV20-1 and TRBJ2-1; D is ambiguous. The CDR3 reads CSARDNEQFF. In DNA, the CDR3 is TGCAGTGCTAGGGACAATGAGCAGTTCTTC.